This T cell receptor (beta chain) came from a study of T cells after somatic rescue of genetic block. The CDR3 spans 14 residues. Germline CDR1 reads MDHEN; CDR2 reads SYDVKM. V shed 3 bases and J shed 5 bases, with 14 bases lying between them. Here immunoSEQ multiplex PCR was the method, and the copy in TCRdb shows in-frame clones only, minus some. This sample has roughly 51,000 clones, with 90% to 97% found just once. The chain links TRBV28 to TRBJ2-7; D is perhaps TRBD1 or TRBD2 (5 bases each). Sequenced: peripheral blood mononuclear cells (PBMCs). The TCR comes from a child in the first two years of life. CDR3 coding DNA: TGTGCCAGCAGTTTTCGCCTTGTGGGGGACGAGCAGTACTTC. Its translation: CASSFRLVGDEQYF.